The clone carrying this T cell receptor (beta chain) was observed many times. The sample belongs to a study of Graves' ophthalmopathy and Graves' hyperthyroidism. V gave up 1 base and J gave up 1 base, with 11 bases separating them. The CDR3 loop spans 15 amino acids. Per germline, CDR1 LNHDA and CDR2 SQIVND (reference sequence). Amplification from RNA transcripts yielded the TCR beta CDR3 regions. First-round RT-PCR relied on HTBI primers, and a second-round multiplex PCR came next. TCRdb used MiXCR to reprocess the multiplex PCR reads, holding one entry per CDR3 protein. The table records about 370,000 distinct CDR3 sequences, 15% to 20% of them present only once.

The V call is TRBV19, the J call TRBJ2-7, with no clear D. The receptor comes from a woman aged 18-29 years with Graves' ophthalmopathy. Sequencing was done on a sample of peripheral blood. For the CDR3, the DNA is TGTGCCAGTAGTATAGTGGCGGCGACATCCTACGAGCAGTACTTC. Translated: CASSIVAATSYEQYF.